The 25 T cell receptor beta chains listed next were all sequenced from one sample in a study of T cells in Graves' hyperthyroidism and ophthalmopathy. The source material, RNA transcripts, was used to amplify TCR beta CDR3 regions. During a first-round RT-PCR of the TCR CDR3, the HTBI primer set was used. MiXCR, run by TCRdb on the multiplex PCR reads, gives a single entry per CDR3 protein. The sample records hundreds of thousands of distinct CDR3 sequences, around 22% being singletons. Sample: blood. These receptors came from a woman aged 25-40 years with Graves' ophthalmopathy.

This clonotype was counted only a few times. Since a much larger clone is just one base distant, this may be a read error. The genes are TRBV6-1 and TRBJ1-5; D not certain. Germline CDR1 MNHNS, CDR2 SASEGT. The CDR3 covers 14 residues. The CDR3 DNA sequence: TGTGCCAGCAGCCCCGCCTATAGCAATCAGCCCCAGCGTTTT. Its protein is CASSPAYSNQPQRF.

The V call is TRBV3-1, the J call TRBJ1-1; D remains ambiguous. The CDR3 spans 14 residues. Germline CDR1 reads LGHDT; CDR2 reads YNNKEL (reference sequence). V was pared by 1 base and J by 8 bases, with 14 bases between. CDR3 residues: CASSQVSRQLEAFF. CDR3 nucleotide sequence: TGTGCCAGCAGCCAAGTAAGTAGGCAATTAGAAGCTTTCTTT.

This clonotype was seen many times. The chain couples TRBV6-1 to TRBJ1-1; 10 nucleotides line up with TRBD1. This CDR3 is 14 amino acids long. J lost 4 bases, V lost 6 bases, and 5 bases had no gene match. Germline CDR1 MNHNS, CDR2 SASEGT. This CDR3 is CASRLGQGSTEAFF. For the CDR3, the DNA is TGTGCCAGCAGGCTGGGACAGGGGAGCACTGAAGCTTTCTTT.

This rearrangement joins TRBV5-1 to TRBJ2-5; TRBD1 aligns across 7 bases. The CDR3 is 16 residues long. CDR1 is SGHRS and CDR2 is YFSETQ in the germline V gene. The junction had 8 bases not matched to a gene; V was cut back by 0 bases and J by 3 bases. The CDR3 here is CASSLGLGTEKETQYF. CDR3 in DNA: TGCGCCAGCAGCTTGGGATTGGGGACAGAGAAAGAGACCCAGTACTTC.

Worth noting for this clonotype: The junction and the germline gene differ at one end; a read error may be behind it. V usage is TRBV12-5 and J usage is TRBJ1-2, with TRBD1 identical over 7 bases. Germline CDR1 and CDR2: LGHNT and FRNRAP. The CDR3 extends over 13 amino acids. The CDR3 coding sequence is TGTGATAGTGGTTTGAAGGCAGGGGGTGGCTACACCTTC. It codes for CDSGLKAGGGYTF. Full variable domain (outside the CDR3, taken from reference TRBV12-5 and TRBJ1-2): DARVTQTPRHKVTEMGQEVTMRCQPILGHNTVFWYRQTMMQGLELLAYFRNRAPLDDSGMPKDRFSAEMPDATLATLKIQPSEPRDSAVYFCDSGLKAGGGYTFGSGTRLTVV.

This clonotype was found a few times. This sequence joins TRBV6-1 and TRBJ2-7; D is unresolved. Deletions cut 4 bases from V and 0 bases from J, with 13 bases between. There are 15 residues in the CDR3. CDR1 and CDR2 from the germline V gene are MNHNS and SASEGT. CDR3: CASSASPAYSYEQYF. Here the CDR3 DNA reads TGTGCCAGCAGTGCTTCCCCAGCTTACTCCTACGAGCAGTACTTC.

Ten or more counts support this clonotype. This chain uses TRBV3-1 with TRBJ1-2, with no clear D. V lost 2 bases to trimming and J lost 10 bases, with 11 bases between them. Germline V gene data show CDR1 as LGHDT and CDR2 as YNNKEL (reference sequence). The CDR3 runs to 12 residues. The CDR3 reads CASSQSGIIYTF. In nucleotides, the CDR3 is TGTGCCAGCAGCCAATCCGGGATCATCTACACCTTC. The full variable domain, completed using reference TRBV3-1 and TRBJ1-2, is DTAVSQTPKYLVTQMGNDKSIKCEQNLGHDTMYWYKQDSKKFLKIMFSYNNKELIINETVPNRFSPKSPDKAHLNLHINSLELGDSAVYFCASSQSGIIYTFGSGTRLTVV.

This clonotype was counted ten times or more. The chain uses TRBV12-3 or TRBV12-4 and TRBJ2-7, with D tentatively TRBD1 or TRBD2 (6 bases each). This CDR3 is 15 amino acids long. Trimming shortened V by 3 bases and J by 1 base, and 13 bases separated the two germline ends. The DNA of the CDR3 is TGTGCCAGCAGTTTCGGGGGCATTGGGTCCTACGAGCAGTACTTC. This gives the protein CASSFGGIGSYEQYF.

This sequence joins TRBV25-1 and TRBJ2-5, with D unclear. Germline loops: CDR1 MGHDK, CDR2 SYGVNS. This CDR3 spans 15 amino acids. V dropped 1 base and J dropped 1 base, with 10 bases sitting between them. Here the CDR3 DNA reads TGTGCCAGCAGTGAATCTAAGGGCAGCCAAGAGACCCAGTACTTC. Amino acids: CASSESKGSQETQYF.

This chain links TRBV6-5 with TRBJ2-2; D is perhaps TRBD1 (6 bases). This CDR3 is built from 15 residues. Germline values: CDR1 MNHEY, CDR2 SVGAGI. V was pared by 5 bases and J by 5 bases, with 15 bases between. DNA for the CDR3: TGTGCCAGCAGTAACGAGGGGGTTTGGACCGGGGAGCTGTTTTTT. Its protein product is CASSNEGVWTGELFF.

This clonotype was observed many times. This chain links TRBV7-8 with TRBJ2-5; D not resolved. V lost 8 bases, J lost 5 bases, and 12 bases lay in between. The CDR3 loop spans 12 amino acids. CDR1 is SGHVS, CDR2 FQNEAQ, per germline. This CDR3 is CASRLRRETQYF. In DNA, the CDR3 is TGTGCCAGCCGACTCCGGCGGGAGACCCAGTACTTC.

This clonotype was observed many times. This rearrangement joins TRBV5-1 to TRBJ2-6; weak D call: TRBD1 (6 bases). The CDR3 has 15 amino acids. Trimming left V 4 bases short and J 4 bases short, with 12 bases between. CDR1 is SGHRS and CDR2 is YFSETQ in the germline V gene. The CDR3 loop reads CASSHRVSGANVLTF. CDR3 DNA sequence: TGCGCCAGCAGCCACAGGGTGTCGGGGGCCAACGTCCTGACTTTC.

This clonotype showed up many times. V and J are TRBV9 and TRBJ2-7, with D possibly TRBD2 on 5 matching bases. The V gene lost 0 bases and the J gene lost 2 bases, with 9 bases spanning the gap. This CDR3 is 14 amino acids long. Germline CDR1 is SGDLS and CDR2 is YYNGEE. CDR3 protein: CASSVASNTYEQYF. CDR3 bases: TGTGCCAGCAGCGTAGCTAGCAATACCTACGAGCAGTACTTC.

About this clonotype: The CDR3 does not close with the conserved phenylalanine or tryptophan, likely indicating a read error. V and J are TRBV2 and TRBJ1-2; unclear D gene. The germline V and J ends were trimmed by 11 bases and 1 base, with 11 bases remaining between them. The CDR3 totals 12 residues. Germline V gene sequence: CDR1 SNHLY, CDR2 FYNNEI. CDR3: CAGGVSNYGYTV. The DNA for the CDR3 is TGTGCCGGCGGGGTCAGTAACTATGGCTACACCGTC.

The CDR3 nucleotides read TGTGCCACCAAGAGGGCGGACACAGGAGAAGCTTTCTTT. It specifies CATKRADTGEAFF. V gene TRBV24-1 combines with J gene TRBJ1-1, with D possibly matching TRBD1 (5 bases). The CDR3 covers 13 residues. Germline CDR1 and CDR2: KGHDR and SFDVKD. The V end lost 8 bases, the J end lost 8 bases, and 17 bases lay between the germline ends.

The V and J genes are TRBV12-3 or TRBV12-4 and TRBJ1-5; possible D gene TRBD1, 6 bases. The germline V and J ends were trimmed by 6 bases and 3 bases, with 15 bases remaining between them. The CDR3 totals 15 residues. The CDR3 DNA reads as TGTGCCAGCAGCCTAAGGGGGGCCCCCAATCAGCCCCAGCATTTT. Its protein product is CASSLRGAPNQPQHF.

This clonotype was recorded many times. The gene calls are TRBV11-1 and TRBJ2-2; D tentatively fits TRBD1 or TRBD2 (5 bases each). The length of the CDR3 is 16 residues. V was pared by 5 bases and J by 0 bases, with 13 bases between. CDR1 is SGHAT, CDR2 FQDESV, per germline (reference sequence). The CDR3 DNA is TGTGCCAGCAGCCCCCCCGGGACGTCGAACACCGGGGAGCTGTTTTTT. Translating gives CASSPPGTSNTGELFF.

This clonotype was seen repeatedly, ten times or more. This rearrangement joins TRBV2 to TRBJ2-5; tentatively, D is TRBD1 (6 bases). Looked up from germline, CDR1 is SNHLY and CDR2 is FYNNEI. The CDR3 is 12 residues long. Trimming removed 5 bases at V and 5 bases at J, with 9 bases between. CDR3 DNA: TGTGCCAGCAGTTACAGGGCTGAGACCCAGTACTTC. It is translated as CASSYRAETQYF.

This sequence joins TRBV7-8 and TRBJ2-7; D unclear. This CDR3 has 13 residues. The V gene's germline CDR1 is SGHVS and CDR2 FQNEAQ. V lost 5 bases, J lost 5 bases, and 13 bases lay in between. CDR3 nucleotides: TGTGCCAGCAGCCGGACCCAGAACCACGAGCAGTACTTC. It yields the protein CASSRTQNHEQYF.

The table lists this clonotype with a few counts. The chain joins TRBV28 to TRBJ1-1; D perhaps matches TRBD1 (6 bases). Trimming took 3 bases from V and 4 from J, leaving 18 bases between them. Looked up from germline, CDR1 is MDHEN and CDR2 is SYDVKM. This CDR3 has 16 amino acids. The CDR3 sequence is CASSLRDTPTLTEAFF. The CDR3 nucleotides read TGTGCCAGCAGTTTGAGGGACACTCCGACGCTCACTGAAGCTTTCTTT.

With regard to this clonotype: As the CDR3 is not closed by the conserved phenylalanine or tryptophan, this likely results from a read error. Because the CDR3's place on the DNA is in doubt, the DNA is left out and the CDR3 is given as listed by TCRdb. This chain joins TRBV12-3 or TRBV12-4 and TRBJ1-2; no DNA check was done on the table's D call, TRBD1. The CDR3 contains 13 residues when both ends are counted. CDR3 region: CASSFPSNYGYTY.

In its sample, this clonotype was seen a few times. This rearrangement joins TRBV12-3 or TRBV12-4 to TRBJ1-1; no definite D call. This CDR3 comprises 12 residues. V shed 8 bases and J shed 1 base, with 8 bases lying between them. CDR3 loop: CASEDQNTEAFF. The DNA for the CDR3 is TGTGCCAGCGAGGACCAGAACACTGAAGCTTTCTTT.

At least ten counts were recorded for this clonotype. The J gene is TRBJ1-5, the V gene TRBV20-1; D is unclear. Germline V gene data show CDR1 as DFQATT and CDR2 as SNEGSKA (reference sequence). V was trimmed by 1 base and J by 2 bases, leaving 12 bases between them. The CDR3 has 15 residues. The CDR3 nucleotides are TGCAGTGCTAGAGTCGTCGGGGATCGCAATCAGCCCCAGCATTTT. The encoded protein is CSARVVGDRNQPQHF.

This clonotype was seen only a few times. V and J are TRBV12-3 or TRBV12-4 and TRBJ1-2; D is undetermined. The CDR3 extends over 13 amino acids. V lost 6 bases and J 5 bases, leaving 13 bases between the germline ends. CDR3 residues: CASSARRLYGYTF. The CDR3 DNA is TGTGCCAGCAGCGCCAGACGGCTGTATGGCTACACCTTC.

The V and J genes are TRBV6-5 and TRBJ2-7; 7 bases map to TRBD1. The V gene end was trimmed by 4 bases and the J gene end by 5 bases; junction bases not matched to a gene: 11. The CDR3 consists of 15 residues. CDR1 is MNHEY, CDR2 SVGAGI, per germline. In DNA, the CDR3 is TGTGCCAGCAGTTCGGCGACAGGGTCTAAACACGAGCAGTACTTC. Translating it yields CASSSATGSKHEQYF.